This T cell receptor beta chain appears in the sequencing data of a study of molecular identifiers for immune sequencing clone quantification. Both previously described methods and listed TCR primers were employed to make bulk TCR libraries. TCRdb reprocessed the PCR reads with MiXCR, giving one entry per CDR3 protein. The profile shows 490,000 or so distinct CDR3 sequences, about a fifth of them singletons. Germline-derived CDR1 and CDR2 are DFQATT and SNEGSKA (reference sequence). Trimming shortened V by 3 bases and J by 3 bases, and 12 bases separated the two germline ends. The CDR3 contains 13 residues. This clonotype was detected ten times or more.

The receptor's source is a human donor in good health. Some libraries in this study had Jurkat cell RNA spiked in. The chain combines TRBV20-1 with TRBJ2-7, with D possibly matching TRBD1 (5 bases). Sequencing input: naive CD8+ T cells from blood, with Jurkat cell RNA spiked in. Described subset: FACS-sorted CD8+CD4-CCR7+CD45RA+ naive T cells. The CDR3 DNA sequence: TGCAGTGCTAGCTCACAGGAGCACTACGAGCAGTACTTC. This gives the protein CSASSQEHYEQYF.